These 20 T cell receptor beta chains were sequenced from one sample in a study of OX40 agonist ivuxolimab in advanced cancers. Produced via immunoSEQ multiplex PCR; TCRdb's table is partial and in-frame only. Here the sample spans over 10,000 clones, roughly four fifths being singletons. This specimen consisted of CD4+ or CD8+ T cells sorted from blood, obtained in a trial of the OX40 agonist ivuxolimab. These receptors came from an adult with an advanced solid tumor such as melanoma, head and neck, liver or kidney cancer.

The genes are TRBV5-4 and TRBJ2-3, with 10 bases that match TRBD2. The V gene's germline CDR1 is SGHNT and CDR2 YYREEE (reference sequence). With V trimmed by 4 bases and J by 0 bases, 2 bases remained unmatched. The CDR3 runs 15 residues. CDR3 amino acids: CASSPTSGSTDTQYF. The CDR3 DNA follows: TGTGCCAGCAGCCCGACTAGCGGGAGCACAGATACGCAGTATTTT.

CDR3 sequence: CASSPTGGFYEQYF. In nucleotides, the CDR3 is TGTGCCAGCAGCCCGACAGGGGGCTTTTACGAGCAGTACTTC. This chain uses TRBV5-5 with TRBJ2-7, with 10 nucleotides matching TRBD1. Germline-derived CDR1 and CDR2 are SGHKS and YYEKEE (reference sequence). CDR3 length: 14 residues. The junction had 5 bases not matched to a gene; V was cut back by 4 bases and J by 4 bases.

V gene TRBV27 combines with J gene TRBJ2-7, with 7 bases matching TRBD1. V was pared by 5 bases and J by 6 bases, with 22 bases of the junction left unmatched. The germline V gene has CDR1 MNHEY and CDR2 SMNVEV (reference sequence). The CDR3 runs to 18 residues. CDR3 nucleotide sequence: TGTGCCAGCAGTCTCCACCGGACAGGCGGACCCCTTCAAGGCGAGCAGTACTTC. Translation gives CASSLHRTGGPLQGEQYF.

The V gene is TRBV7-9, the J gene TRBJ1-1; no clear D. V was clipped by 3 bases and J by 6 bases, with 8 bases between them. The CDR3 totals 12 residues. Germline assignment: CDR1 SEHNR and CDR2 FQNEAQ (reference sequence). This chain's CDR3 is CASSLGYSEAFF. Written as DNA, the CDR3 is TGTGCCAGCAGCTTGGGTTATTCTGAAGCTTTCTTT.

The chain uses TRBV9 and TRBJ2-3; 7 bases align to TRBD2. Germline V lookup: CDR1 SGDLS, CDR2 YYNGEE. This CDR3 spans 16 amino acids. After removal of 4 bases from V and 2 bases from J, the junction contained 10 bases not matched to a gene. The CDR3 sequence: CASSPWGGSDTDTQYF. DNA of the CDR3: TGTGCCAGCAGCCCTTGGGGGGGGAGTGACACAGATACGCAGTATTTT.

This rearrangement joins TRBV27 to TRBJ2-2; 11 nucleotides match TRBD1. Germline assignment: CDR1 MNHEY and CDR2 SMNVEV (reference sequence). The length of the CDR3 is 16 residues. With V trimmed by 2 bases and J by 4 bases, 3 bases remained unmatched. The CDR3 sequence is CASSLEGTGGTGELFF. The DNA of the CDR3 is TGTGCCAGCAGTTTAGAAGGGACAGGGGGCACCGGGGAGCTGTTTTTT.

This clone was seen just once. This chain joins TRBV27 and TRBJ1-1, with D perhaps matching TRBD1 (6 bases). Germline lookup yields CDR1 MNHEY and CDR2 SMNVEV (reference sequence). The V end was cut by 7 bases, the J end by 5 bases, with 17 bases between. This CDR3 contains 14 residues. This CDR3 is CASTPTGSGTEAFF. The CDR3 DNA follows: TGTGCCAGCACCCCAACAGGGTCCGGGACTGAAGCTTTCTTT.

The CDR3 nucleotides read TGTGCCAGCAGTACAGGGAGAGATGGCTACACCTTC. Its translation is CASSTGRDGYTF. The chain is built from TRBV25-1 and TRBJ1-2, with TRBD1 as a possible D gene (6 bases). CDR1 and CDR2 (germline): MGHDK, SYGVNS. The V end was cut by 5 bases, the J end by 6 bases, with 10 bases between. This CDR3 region has 12 residues.

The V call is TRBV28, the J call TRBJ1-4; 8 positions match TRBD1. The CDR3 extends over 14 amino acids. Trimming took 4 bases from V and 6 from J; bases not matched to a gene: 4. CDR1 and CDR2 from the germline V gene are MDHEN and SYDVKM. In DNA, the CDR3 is TGTGCCAGCAGTTCCCCAGGGGGCGATGAAAAACTGTTTTTT. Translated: CASSSPGGDEKLFF.

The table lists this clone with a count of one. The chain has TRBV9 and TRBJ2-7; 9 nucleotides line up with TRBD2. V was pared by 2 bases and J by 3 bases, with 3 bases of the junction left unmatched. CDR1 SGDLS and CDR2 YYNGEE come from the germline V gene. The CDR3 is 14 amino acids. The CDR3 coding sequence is TGTGCCAGCAGCGTTGATAGCGGGGGCTACGAGCAGTACTTC. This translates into CASSVDSGGYEQYF. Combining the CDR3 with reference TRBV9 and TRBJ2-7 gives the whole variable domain DSGVTQTPKHLITATGQRVTLRCSPRSGDLSVYWYQQSLDQGLQFLIQYYNGEERAKGNILERFSAQQFPDLHSELNLSSLELGDSALYFCASSVDSGGYEQYFGPGTRLTVT.

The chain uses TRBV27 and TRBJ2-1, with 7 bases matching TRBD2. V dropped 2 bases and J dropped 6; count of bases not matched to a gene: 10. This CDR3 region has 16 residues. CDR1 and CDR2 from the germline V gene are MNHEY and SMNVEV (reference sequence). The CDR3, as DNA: TGTGCCAGCAGTTTAGAGCCTCGACTAGCCACCAATGAGCAGTTCTTC. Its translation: CASSLEPRLATNEQFF.

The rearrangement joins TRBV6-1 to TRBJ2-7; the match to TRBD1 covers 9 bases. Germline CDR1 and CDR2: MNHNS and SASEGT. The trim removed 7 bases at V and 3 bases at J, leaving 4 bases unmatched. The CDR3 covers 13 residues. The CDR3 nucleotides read TGTGCCAGCAAAACAGGGGGCTTCTACGAGCAGTACTTC. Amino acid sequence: CASKTGGFYEQYF.

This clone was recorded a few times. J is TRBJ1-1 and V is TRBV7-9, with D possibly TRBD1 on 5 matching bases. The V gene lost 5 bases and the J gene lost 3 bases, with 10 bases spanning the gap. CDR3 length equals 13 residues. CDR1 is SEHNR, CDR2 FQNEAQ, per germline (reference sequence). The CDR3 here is CASSPDSDTEAFF. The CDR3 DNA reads TGTGCCAGCAGCCCCGACAGTGACACTGAAGCTTTCTTT.

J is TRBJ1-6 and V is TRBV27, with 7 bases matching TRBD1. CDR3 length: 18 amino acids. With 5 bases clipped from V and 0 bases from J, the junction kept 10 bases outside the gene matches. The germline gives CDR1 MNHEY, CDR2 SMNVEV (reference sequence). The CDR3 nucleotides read TGTGCCAGCAGTCTAGGACAGGCCCGAAGCTCCTATAATTCACCCCTCCACTTT. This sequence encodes CASSLGQARSSYNSPLHF.

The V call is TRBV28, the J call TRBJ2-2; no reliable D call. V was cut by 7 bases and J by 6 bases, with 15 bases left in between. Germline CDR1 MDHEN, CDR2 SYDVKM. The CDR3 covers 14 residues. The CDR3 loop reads CASTRRWLAGELFF. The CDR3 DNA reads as TGTGCCAGCACGCGTAGGTGGCTAGCCGGGGAGCTGTTTTTT.

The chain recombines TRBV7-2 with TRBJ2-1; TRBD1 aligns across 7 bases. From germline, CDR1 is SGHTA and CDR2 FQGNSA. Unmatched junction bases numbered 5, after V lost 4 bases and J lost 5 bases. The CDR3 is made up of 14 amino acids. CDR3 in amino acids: CASSSYGQDNEQFF. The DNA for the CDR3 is TGTGCCAGCAGCTCCTATGGACAGGACAATGAGCAGTTCTTC. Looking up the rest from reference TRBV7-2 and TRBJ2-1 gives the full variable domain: GAGVSQSPSNKVTEKGKDVELRCDPISGHTALYWYRQSLGQGLEFLIYFQGNSAPDKSGLPSDRFSAERTGGSVSTLTIQRTQQEDSAVYLCASSSYGQDNEQFFGPGTRLTVL.

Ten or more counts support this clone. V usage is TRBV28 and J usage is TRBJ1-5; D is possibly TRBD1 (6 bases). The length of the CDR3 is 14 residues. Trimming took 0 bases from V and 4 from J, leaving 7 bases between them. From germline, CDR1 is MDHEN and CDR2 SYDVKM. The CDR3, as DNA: TGTGCCAGCAGTTTATGGACAGGTAATCAGCCCCAGCATTTT. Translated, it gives CASSLWTGNQPQHF.

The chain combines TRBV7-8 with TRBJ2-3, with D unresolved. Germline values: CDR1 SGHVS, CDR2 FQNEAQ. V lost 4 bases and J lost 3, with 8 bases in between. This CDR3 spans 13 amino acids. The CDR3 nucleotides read TGTGCCAGCAGCTGGAAGGGTACAGATACGCAGTATTTT. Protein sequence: CASSWKGTDTQYF.

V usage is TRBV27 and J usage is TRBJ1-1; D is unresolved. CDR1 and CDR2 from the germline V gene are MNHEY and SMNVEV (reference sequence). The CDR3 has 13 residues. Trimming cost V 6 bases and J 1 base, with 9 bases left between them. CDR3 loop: CASSPGGNTEAFF. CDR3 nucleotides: TGTGCCAGCAGCCCCGGCGGGAACACTGAAGCTTTCTTT.

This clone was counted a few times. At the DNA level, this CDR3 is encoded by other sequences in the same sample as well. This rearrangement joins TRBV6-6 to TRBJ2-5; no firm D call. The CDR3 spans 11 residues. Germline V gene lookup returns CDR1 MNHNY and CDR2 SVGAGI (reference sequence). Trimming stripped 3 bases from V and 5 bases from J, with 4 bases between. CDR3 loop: CASSYGETQYF. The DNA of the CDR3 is TGTGCCAGCAGTTATGGTGAGACCCAGTACTTC.